This TCR beta chain is from a study of blood T cell repertoires in COVID-19. This CDR3 region has 15 residues. V shed 3 bases and J 5 bases; nucleotides not matched to a gene: 8. CDR1 is ENHRY and CDR2 is SYGVKD in the germline V gene. This study enrolled people aged about 18 to 100 from about two dozen US geographic areas. As originally analysed: How many nucleated cells were present was estimated from reference gene primer amplification. Assay used: immunoSEQ multiplex PCR; TCRdb lists only in-frame clones, some missing. D and trimming come from the DNA, and the V and J calls and clone size come from that table. The sample shows about 260,000 clones, 75% to 95% of them seen only once.

This TCR was sampled from a man in his forties who had been exposed to COVID-19. Material: PBMCs or T cells enriched from blood (not recorded which). The chain joins TRBV10-3 to TRBJ2-7; 9 bases line up with TRBD1. The CDR3 protein is CAISDRDRVIHEQYF. The CDR3 DNA is TGTGCCATCAGTGACCGGGACAGGGTTATCCACGAGCAGTACTTC.